The entry below describes one TCR beta chain. What it recognizes is unknown. This table comes from immunoSEQ multiplex PCR, and its TCRdb copy is limited to in-frame clones, with some not included. This sample has about 1.1 million clones; around 77% occur once, and the top ten carry 0.89%. The sample originates from a study of shared clonotypes between healthy human individuals. Study-level background: For every donor, three CD4 naive, three CD4 memory, two CD8 naive and one CD8 memory plates were used.

The CDR3 has 13 residues. The V gene lost 0 bases and the J gene lost 5 bases, with 7 bases spanning the gap. CDR1 and CDR2 from the germline V gene are KGHSH and LQKENI. Whole-study findings and limits: Apart from blood, nothing was sampled; tissue repertoires likely differ.

The origin of this receptor is a man in his late teens or twenties in good health. Some clones in this sample may be carry-over from other donors' samples. Sequencing was performed on memory CD4+ T cells from PBMCs. Noted subset: CD45RA-negative fraction. This rearrangement joins TRBV18 to TRBJ1-1; D remains ambiguous. The CDR3, as DNA: TGTGCCAGCTCACCACCTCAGTTAACTGAAGCTTTCTTT. It codes for CASSPPQLTEAFF.